The entry that follows covers one T cell receptor (beta chain) sequence. This sample was taken from a study of blood T cell repertoires in COVID-19. Study information: Sources were T cells, B-cell-depleted T cells, or PBMCs; the material itself was cDNA or gDNA.

The germline V gene has CDR1 SGHTA and CDR2 FQGNSA. There are 15 residues in the CDR3. V lost 4 bases to trimming and J lost 2 bases, with 13 bases between them. Assay: immunoSEQ multiplex PCR; the TCRdb copy retains only in-frame clones and omits some. The table has around 310,000 clones, around 87% seen once; the top ten hold around 1%. Sequencing input: peripheral blood. The V call is TRBV7-2, the J call TRBJ2-3, with D possibly being TRBD2 (5 bases). The receptor was isolated from a middle-aged woman with COVID-19, enrolled during active disease. The DNA of the CDR3 is TGTGCCAGCAGCTCTAGGGCGGGTTCCACAGATACGCAGTATTTT. As protein: CASSSRAGSTDTQYF.